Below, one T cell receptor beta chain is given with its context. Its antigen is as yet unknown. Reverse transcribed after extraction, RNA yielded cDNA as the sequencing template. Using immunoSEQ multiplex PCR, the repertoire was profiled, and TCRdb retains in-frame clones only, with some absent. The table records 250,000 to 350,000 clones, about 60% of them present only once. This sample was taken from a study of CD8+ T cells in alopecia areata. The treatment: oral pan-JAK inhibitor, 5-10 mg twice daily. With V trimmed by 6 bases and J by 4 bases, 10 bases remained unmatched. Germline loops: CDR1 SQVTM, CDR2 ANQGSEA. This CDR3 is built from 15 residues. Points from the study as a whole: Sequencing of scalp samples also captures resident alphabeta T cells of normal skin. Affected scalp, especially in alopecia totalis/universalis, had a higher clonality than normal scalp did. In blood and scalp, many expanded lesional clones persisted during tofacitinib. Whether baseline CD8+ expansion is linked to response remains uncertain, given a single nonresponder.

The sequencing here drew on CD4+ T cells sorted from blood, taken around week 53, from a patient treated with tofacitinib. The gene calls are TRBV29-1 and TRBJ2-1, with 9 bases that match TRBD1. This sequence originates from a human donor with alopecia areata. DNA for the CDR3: TGCAGCGTCGTCAACCGGGACAGGGTTTACAATGAGCAGTTCTTC. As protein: CSVVNRDRVYNEQFF.